Reported below is one T cell receptor beta chain. These data come from a study of T cells in Graves' hyperthyroidism and ophthalmopathy. RNA transcripts gave rise to amplified TCR beta CDR3 regions. Carried out on the TCR CDR3, a first-round RT-PCR used the HTBI primer set. TCRdb reanalysed the multiplex PCR reads using MiXCR and keeps one entry per CDR3 protein. This sample has 500,000 to 550,000 distinct CDR3 sequences, with around 20% found just once. Looked up from germline, CDR1 is LGHDT and CDR2 is YNNKEL (reference sequence). There are 12 residues in the CDR3. V gave up 4 bases and J gave up 8 bases, with 9 bases separating them.

The V call is TRBV3-1, the J call TRBJ2-1; D is uncertain. The sequenced sample was blood. This clonotype was obtained from a man aged 40-49 years with Graves' ophthalmopathy. This CDR3 is CASSPDRYEQFF. The CDR3, as DNA: TGTGCCAGCAGCCCCGATAGGTATGAGCAGTTCTTC.